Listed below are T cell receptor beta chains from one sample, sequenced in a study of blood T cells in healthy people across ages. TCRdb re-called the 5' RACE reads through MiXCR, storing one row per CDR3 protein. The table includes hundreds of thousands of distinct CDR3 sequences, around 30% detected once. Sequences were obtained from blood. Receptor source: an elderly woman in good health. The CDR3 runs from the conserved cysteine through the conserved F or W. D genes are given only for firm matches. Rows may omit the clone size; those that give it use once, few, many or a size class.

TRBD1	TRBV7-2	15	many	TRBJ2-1	CASRVGTVKYNEQFF	TGTGCCAGCAGGGTAGGGACAGTCAAATACAATGAGCAGTTCTTC
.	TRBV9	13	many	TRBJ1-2	CASSGQLVYGYTF	TGTGCCAGCAGCGGTCAGCTCGTCTATGGCTACACCTTC
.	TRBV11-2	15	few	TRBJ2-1	CASSLVLLSYNEQFF	TGTGCCAGCAGCTTAGTCCTCCTCTCCTACAATGAGCAGTTCTTC
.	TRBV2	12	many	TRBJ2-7	CASSGGGVEQYF	TGTGCCAGCAGTGGGGGGGGCGTCGAGCAGTACTTC
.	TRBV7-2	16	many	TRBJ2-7	CASSLVQGMGAYEQYF	TGTGCCAGCAGCTTAGTGCAGGGGATGGGAGCCTACGAGCAGTACTTC
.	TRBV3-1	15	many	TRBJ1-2	CASSQGHTTNYGYTF	TGTGCCAGCAGCCAAGGACATACAACTAACTATGGCTACACCTTC
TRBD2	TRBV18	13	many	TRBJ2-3	CASSRREGREKYF	TGTGCCAGCTCCCGCCGCGAGGGGCGGGAGAAGTATTTT
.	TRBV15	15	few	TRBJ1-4	CATSRDITDNEKLFF	TGTGCCACCAGCAGAGATATAACGGATAATGAAAAACTGTTTTTT
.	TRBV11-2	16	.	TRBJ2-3	CASSLGPGGGQDTQYF	TGTGCCAGCAGCTTAGGGCCAGGCGGGGGCCAAGATACGCAGTATTTT
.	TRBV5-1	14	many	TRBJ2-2	CASSLLENTGELFF	TGCGCCAGCAGCTTGCTAGAAAACACCGGGGAGCTGTTTTTT
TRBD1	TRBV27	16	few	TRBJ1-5	CASSPRQGKSNQPQHF	TGTGCCAGCAGCCCCAGACAGGGTAAAAGCAATCAGCCCCAGCATTTT
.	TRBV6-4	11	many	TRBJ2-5	CASRTVETQYF	TGTGCCAGCAGGACAGTAGAGACCCAGTACTTC
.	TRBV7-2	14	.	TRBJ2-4	CASSVTGGPNIQYF	TGTGCCAGCAGCGTTACAGGTGGCCCAAACATTCAGTACTTC
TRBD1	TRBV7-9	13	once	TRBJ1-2	CASRWTGVGGYTF	TGCGCCAGCAGATGGACAGGGGTTGGTGGCTACACCTTC
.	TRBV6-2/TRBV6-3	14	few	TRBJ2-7	CASSYPGGRYEQYF	TGTGCCAGCAGTTACCCGGGGGGCAGGTACGAGCAGTACTTC
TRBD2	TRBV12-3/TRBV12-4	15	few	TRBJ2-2	CASSRRLADTGELFF	TGTGCCAGCAGCAGACGACTAGCGGACACCGGGGAGCTGTTTTTT
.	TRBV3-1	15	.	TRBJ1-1	CASSQAGAEGTEAFF	TGTGCCAGCAGCCAAGCGGGGGCCGAGGGTACTGAAGCTTTCTTT
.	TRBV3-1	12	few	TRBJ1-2	CASSFKTWGYTF	TGTGCCAGCAGCTTTAAAACGTGGGGCTACACCTTC
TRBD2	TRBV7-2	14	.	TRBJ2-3	CASSFSGRSATQYF	TGTGCCAGCAGCTTCAGCGGGAGGTCGGCGACGCAGTATTTT
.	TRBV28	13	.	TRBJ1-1	CASTVTVNTEAFF	TGTGCCAGCACCGTGACCGTGAACACTGAAGCTTTCTTT
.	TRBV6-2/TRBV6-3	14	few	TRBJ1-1	CASTLRVGGPEAFF	TGTGCCAGCACTCTACGTGTCGGGGGCCCTGAAGCTTTCTTT
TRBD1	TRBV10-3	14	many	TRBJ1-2	CAISPTGGLSGYTF	TGTGCCATCAGTCCTACAGGGGGGCTGAGTGGCTACACCTTC
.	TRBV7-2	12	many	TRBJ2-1	CASSLSRDEQFF	TGTGCCAGCAGCTTATCTAGGGATGAGCAGTTCTTC
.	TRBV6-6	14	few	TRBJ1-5	CASSDTPYNQPQHF	TGTGCCAGCAGTGACACACCCTACAATCAGCCCCAGCATTTT
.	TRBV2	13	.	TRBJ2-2	CASRTDPTGELFF	TGTGCCAGCAGGACAGACCCAACCGGGGAGCTGTTTTTT
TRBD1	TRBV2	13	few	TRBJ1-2	CAVSQGAAYGYTF	TGTGCCGTCTCCCAGGGGGCAGCCTATGGCTACACCTTC
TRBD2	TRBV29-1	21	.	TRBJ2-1	CSVEDFPSTSGRTPSYNEQFF	TGCAGCGTTGAAGATTTCCCCTCGACTAGCGGGAGGACACCCTCCTACAATGAGCAGTTCTTC
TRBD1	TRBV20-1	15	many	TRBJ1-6	CSARDGTVSNSPLHF	TGCAGTGCTAGAGATGGGACAGTCTCTAATTCACCCCTCCACTTT
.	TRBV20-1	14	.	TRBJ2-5	CSAVGRGSEETQYF	TGCAGTGCTGTTGGGCGTGGTAGCGAAGAGACCCAGTACTTC
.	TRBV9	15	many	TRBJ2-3	CASSPTDMRTDTQYF	TGTGCCAGCAGCCCGACGGACATGCGCACAGATACGCAGTATTTT
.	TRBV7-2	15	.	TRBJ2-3	CASSSERPQGDTQYF	TGTGCCAGCAGCTCTGAACGACCCCAGGGGGATACGCAGTATTTT
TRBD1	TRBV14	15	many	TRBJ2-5	CASSQGLYRGETQYF	TGTGCCAGCAGCCAAGGCCTTTACAGGGGAGAGACCCAGTACTTC